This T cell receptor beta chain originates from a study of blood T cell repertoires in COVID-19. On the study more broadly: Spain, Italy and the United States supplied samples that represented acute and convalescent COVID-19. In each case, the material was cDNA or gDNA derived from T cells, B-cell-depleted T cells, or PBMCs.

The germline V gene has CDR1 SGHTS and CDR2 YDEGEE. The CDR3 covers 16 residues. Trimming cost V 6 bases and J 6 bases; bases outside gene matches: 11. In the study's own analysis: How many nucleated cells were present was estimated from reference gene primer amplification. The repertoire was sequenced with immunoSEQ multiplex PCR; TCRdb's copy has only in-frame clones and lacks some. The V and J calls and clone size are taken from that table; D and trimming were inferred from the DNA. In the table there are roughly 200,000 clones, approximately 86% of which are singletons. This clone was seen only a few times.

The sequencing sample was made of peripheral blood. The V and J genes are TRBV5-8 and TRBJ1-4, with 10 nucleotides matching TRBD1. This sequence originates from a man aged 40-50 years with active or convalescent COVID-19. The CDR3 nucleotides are TGTGCCAGCACCTGGACAGGGGGAGTCCTATATGAAAAACTGTTTTTT. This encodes CASTWTGGVLYEKLFF. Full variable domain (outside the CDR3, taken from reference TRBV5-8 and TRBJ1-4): EAGVTQSPTHLIKTRGQQATLRCSPISGHTSVYWYQQALGLGLQFLLWYDEGEERNRGNFPPRFSGRQFPNYSSELNVNALELEDSALYLCASTWTGGVLYEKLFFGSGTQLSVL.